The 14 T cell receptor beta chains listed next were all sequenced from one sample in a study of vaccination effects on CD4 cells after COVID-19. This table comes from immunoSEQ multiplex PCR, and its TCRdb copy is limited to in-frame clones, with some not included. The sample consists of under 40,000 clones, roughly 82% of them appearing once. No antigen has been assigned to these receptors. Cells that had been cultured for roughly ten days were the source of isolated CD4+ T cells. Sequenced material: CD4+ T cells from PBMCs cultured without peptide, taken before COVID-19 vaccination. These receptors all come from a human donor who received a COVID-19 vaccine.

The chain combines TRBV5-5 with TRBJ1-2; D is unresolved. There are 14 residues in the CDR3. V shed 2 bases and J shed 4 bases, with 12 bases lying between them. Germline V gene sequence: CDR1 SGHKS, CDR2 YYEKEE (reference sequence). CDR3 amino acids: CASSFEANPYGYTF. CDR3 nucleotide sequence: TGTGCCAGCAGCTTTGAGGCGAACCCCTATGGCTACACCTTC.

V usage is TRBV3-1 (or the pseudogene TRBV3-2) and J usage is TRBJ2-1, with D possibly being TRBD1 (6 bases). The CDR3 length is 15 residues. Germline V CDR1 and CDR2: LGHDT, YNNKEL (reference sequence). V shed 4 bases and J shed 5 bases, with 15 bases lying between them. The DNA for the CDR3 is TGTGCCAGCAGCCCGCGTGGGGGCGAGAACAATGAGCAGTTCTTC. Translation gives CASSPRGGENNEQFF.

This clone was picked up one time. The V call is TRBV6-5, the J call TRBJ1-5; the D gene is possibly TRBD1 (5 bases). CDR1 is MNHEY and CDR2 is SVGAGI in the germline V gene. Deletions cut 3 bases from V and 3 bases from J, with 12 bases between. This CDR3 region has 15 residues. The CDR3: CASSYDGASNQPQHF. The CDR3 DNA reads TGTGCCAGCAGTTATGATGGGGCCTCCAATCAGCCCCAGCATTTT.

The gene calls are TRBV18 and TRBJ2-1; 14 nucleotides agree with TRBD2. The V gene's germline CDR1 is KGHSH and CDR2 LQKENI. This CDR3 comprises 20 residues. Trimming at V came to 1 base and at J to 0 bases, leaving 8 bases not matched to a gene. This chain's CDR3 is CASSPLSRTSGGSSYNEQFF. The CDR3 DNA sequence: TGTGCCAGCTCACCACTTTCCCGGACTAGCGGGGGGAGCTCCTACAATGAGCAGTTCTTC.

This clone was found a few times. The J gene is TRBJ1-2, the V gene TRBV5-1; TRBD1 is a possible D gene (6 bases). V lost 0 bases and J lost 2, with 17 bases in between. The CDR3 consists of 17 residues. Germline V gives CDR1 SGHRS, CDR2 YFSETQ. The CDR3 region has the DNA TGCGCCAGCAGCTTGGGTCGTCGAGAGGGGGGAAACTATGGCTACACCTTC. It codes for CASSLGRREGGNYGYTF.

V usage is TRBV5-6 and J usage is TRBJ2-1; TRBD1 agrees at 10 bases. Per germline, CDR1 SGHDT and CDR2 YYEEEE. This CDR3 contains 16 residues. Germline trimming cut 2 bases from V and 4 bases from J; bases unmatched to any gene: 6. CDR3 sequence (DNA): TGTGCCAGCAGCTTTAAGGGACAGGGGTATTACAATGAGCAGTTCTTC. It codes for CASSFKGQGYYNEQFF. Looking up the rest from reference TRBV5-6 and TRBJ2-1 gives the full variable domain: DAGVTQSPTHLIKTRGQQVTLRCSPKSGHDTVSWYQQALGQGPQFIFQYYEEEERQRGNFPDRFSGHQFPNYSSELNVNALLLGDSALYLCASSFKGQGYYNEQFFGPGTRLTVL.

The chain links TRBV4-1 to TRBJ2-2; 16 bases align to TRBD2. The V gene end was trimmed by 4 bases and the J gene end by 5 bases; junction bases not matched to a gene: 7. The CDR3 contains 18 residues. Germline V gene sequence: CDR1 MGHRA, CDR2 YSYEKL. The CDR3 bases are TGCGCCAGCAGCCCGGGACTAGCGGGGGGGCTGGGGACCGGGGAGCTGTTTTTT. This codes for CASSPGLAGGLGTGELFF.

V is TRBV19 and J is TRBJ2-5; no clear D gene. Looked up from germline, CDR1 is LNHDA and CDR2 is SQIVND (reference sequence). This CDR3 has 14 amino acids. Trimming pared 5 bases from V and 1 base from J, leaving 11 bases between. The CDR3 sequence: CASSPGRVQETQYF. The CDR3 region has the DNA TGTGCCAGTAGTCCTGGACGGGTCCAAGAGACCCAGTACTTC.

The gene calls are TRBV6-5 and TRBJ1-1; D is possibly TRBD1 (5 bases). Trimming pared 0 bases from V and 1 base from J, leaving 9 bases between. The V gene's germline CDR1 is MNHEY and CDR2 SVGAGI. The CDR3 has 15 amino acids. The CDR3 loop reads CASSYSRRGNTEAFF. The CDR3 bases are TGTGCCAGCAGTTACTCGAGAAGGGGGAACACTGAAGCTTTCTTT.

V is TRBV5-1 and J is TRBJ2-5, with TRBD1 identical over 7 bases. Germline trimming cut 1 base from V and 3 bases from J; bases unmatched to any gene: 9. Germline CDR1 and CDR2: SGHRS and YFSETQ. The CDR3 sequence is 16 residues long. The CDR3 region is CASSLSPQGLEETQYF. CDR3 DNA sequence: TGCGCCAGCAGCTTGTCCCCACAGGGGTTAGAAGAGACCCAGTACTTC. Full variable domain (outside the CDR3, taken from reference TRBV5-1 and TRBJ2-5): KAGVTQTPRYLIKTRGQQVTLSCSPISGHRSVSWYQQTPGQGLQFLFEYFSETQRNKGNFPGRFSGRQFSNSRSEMNVSTLELGDSALYLCASSLSPQGLEETQYFGPGTRLLVL.

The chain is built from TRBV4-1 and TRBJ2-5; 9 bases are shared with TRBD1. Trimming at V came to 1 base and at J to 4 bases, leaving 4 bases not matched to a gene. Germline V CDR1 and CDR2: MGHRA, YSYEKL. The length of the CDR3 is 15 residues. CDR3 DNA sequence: TGCGCCAGCAGCCAAGGGGACAGGGTTGGAGAGACCCAGTACTTC. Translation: CASSQGDRVGETQYF.

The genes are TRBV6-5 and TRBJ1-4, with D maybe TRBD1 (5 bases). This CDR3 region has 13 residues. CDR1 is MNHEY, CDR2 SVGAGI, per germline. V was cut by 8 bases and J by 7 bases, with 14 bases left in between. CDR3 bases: TGTGCCAGCCTTGCGGGGCGGGGTGAAAAACTGTTTTTT. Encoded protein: CASLAGRGEKLFF.

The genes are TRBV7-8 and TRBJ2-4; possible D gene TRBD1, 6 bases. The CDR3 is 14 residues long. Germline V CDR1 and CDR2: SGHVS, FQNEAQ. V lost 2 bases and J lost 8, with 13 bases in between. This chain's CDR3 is CASSLSPGVDIQYF. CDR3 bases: TGTGCCAGCAGCTTAAGCCCAGGGGTAGACATTCAGTACTTC.

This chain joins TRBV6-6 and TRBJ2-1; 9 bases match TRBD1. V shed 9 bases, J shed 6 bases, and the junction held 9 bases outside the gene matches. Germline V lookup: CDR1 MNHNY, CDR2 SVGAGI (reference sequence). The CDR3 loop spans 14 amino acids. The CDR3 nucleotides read TGTGCCAGTGTCGGAGCGGACAGGGGCAATGAGCAGTTCTTC. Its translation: CASVGADRGNEQFF.